The 13 T cell receptor beta chains presented below share a single source sample, sequenced in a study of cytotoxic CD8 clonotypes in ibrutinib-treated CLL. The data were produced by immunoSEQ multiplex PCR, yet TCRdb's version contains in-frame clones alone and is incomplete. The sample has some 350,000 clones, 67% seen once; the top ten hold roughly 6%. The specimen comprised PBMCs, sampled after 36 months of ibrutinib treatment. These receptors all stem from a human donor with chronic lymphocytic leukemia.

The chain couples TRBV5-5 to TRBJ2-7, with unresolved D. The CDR3 has 12 amino acids. CDR1 is SGHKS and CDR2 is YYEKEE in the germline V gene (reference sequence). V lost 0 bases and J lost 6, with 7 bases in between. CDR3 residues: CASSLGVTEQYF. The CDR3 nucleotides are TGTGCCAGCAGCTTGGGGGTTACCGAGCAGTACTTC.

A single count supports this clone. J is TRBJ1-1 and V is TRBV28, with 9 bases aligning to TRBD1. Trimming took 4 bases from V and 4 from J; bases not matched to a gene: 10. Germline lookup yields CDR1 MDHEN and CDR2 SYDVKM. The CDR3 has 16 residues. CDR3 protein: CASSSTGGAGPTEAFF. In DNA form, the CDR3 reads TGTGCCAGCAGTTCAACAGGGGGCGCTGGTCCCACTGAAGCTTTCTTT.

The J gene is TRBJ1-2, the V gene TRBV7-6, with TRBD1 identical over 8 bases. This CDR3 is built from 15 residues. Germline CDR1 SGHVS, CDR2 FNYEAQ. V lost 6 bases to trimming and J lost 3 bases; unmatched junction nucleotides: 9. CDR3 sequence: CASSSRTGSHYGYTF. The CDR3 DNA reads TGTGCCAGCAGTTCTAGGACAGGGTCCCACTATGGCTACACCTTC.

The chain joins TRBV14 to TRBJ2-7, with 10 bases matching TRBD2. Germline CDR1 SGHDN, CDR2 FVKESK. V was pared by 4 bases and J by 1 base, with 13 bases of the junction left unmatched. The CDR3 consists of 18 residues. The CDR3 reads CASSPPGGTSGVSYEQYF. The CDR3 DNA is TGTGCCAGCAGCCCCCCCGGGGGTACTAGCGGGGTGTCCTACGAGCAGTACTTC.

This chain links TRBV7-9 with TRBJ2-1; 11 positions match TRBD2. Germline V CDR1 and CDR2: SEHNR, FQNEAQ (reference sequence). The V segment lost 3 bases and the J segment 7 bases; nucleotides outside the gene matches: 11. The CDR3 has 17 residues. The CDR3 loop reads CASSLASGRPLGNEQFF. The CDR3 DNA reads TGTGCCAGCAGCTTGGCTAGCGGGAGGCCCCTAGGTAATGAGCAGTTCTTC. Variable domain in full (rest from reference TRBV7-9 and TRBJ2-1): DTGVSQNPRHKITKRGQNVTFRCDPISEHNRLYWYRQTLGQGPEFLTYFQNEAQLEKSRLLSDRFSAERPKGSFSTLEIQRTEQGDSAMYLCASSLASGRPLGNEQFFGPGTRLTVL.

This chain links TRBV5-6 with TRBJ2-5; D is perhaps TRBD1 or TRBD2 (6 bases each). The CDR3 has 16 residues. The V end was cut by 0 bases, the J end by 5 bases, with 17 bases between. Germline V gene data show CDR1 as SGHDT and CDR2 as YYEEEE. CDR3 nucleotide sequence: TGTGCCAGCAGCTTGGAAGGGGGGAGTCGGCCCGAGACCCAGTACTTC. Protein sequence: CASSLEGGSRPETQYF.

The genes are TRBV6-5 and TRBJ1-1, with 7 bases that match TRBD1. The CDR3 runs to 13 residues. Trimming at V came to 6 bases and at J to 11 bases, leaving 12 bases not matched to a gene. In germline, CDR1 is MNHEY, CDR2 SVGAGI. CDR3 DNA: TGTGCCAGCAGCCGACGGCGGGGGACAGCCGCTTTCTTT. Protein product: CASSRRRGTAAFF.

This sequence joins TRBV29-1 and TRBJ1-2; perhaps TRBD1 as D (5 bases). Germline CDR1 reads SQVTM; CDR2 reads ANQGSEA. Trimming took 0 bases from V and 4 from J, leaving 9 bases between them. The CDR3 totals 13 residues. CDR3 amino acids: CSVEEDTAYGYTF. The CDR3 DNA follows: TGCAGCGTTGAAGAGGACACCGCCTATGGCTACACCTTC.

This rearrangement joins TRBV6-6 to TRBJ1-2; D remains ambiguous. Trimming cost V 7 bases and J 4 bases, with 7 bases left between them. The CDR3 sequence is 11 residues long. Germline values: CDR1 MNHNY, CDR2 SVGAGI (reference sequence). The CDR3 bases are TGTGCCAGCAACGGTCCCTATGGCTACACCTTC. As protein: CASNGPYGYTF.

The chain uses TRBV15 and TRBJ2-4; possibly TRBD1 or TRBD2 for D (5 bases each). Looked up from germline, CDR1 is LNHNV and CDR2 is YYDKDF (reference sequence). V gave up 0 bases and J gave up 7 bases, with 19 bases separating them. The CDR3 loop spans 17 amino acids. The CDR3, as DNA: TGTGCCACCAGCAGAGATGGGGACCATTCCCCCCGTAACATTCAGTACTTC. This sequence encodes CATSRDGDHSPRNIQYF. Full variable domain (outside the CDR3, taken from reference TRBV15 and TRBJ2-4): DAMVIQNPRYQVTQFGKPVTLSCSQTLNHNVMYWYQQKSSQAPKLLFHYYDKDFNNEADTPDNFQSRRPNTSFCFLDIRSPGLGDTAMYLCATSRDGDHSPRNIQYFGAGTRLSVL.

The chain links TRBV28 to TRBJ1-5; no reliable D call. The length of the CDR3 is 14 residues. Germline values: CDR1 MDHEN, CDR2 SYDVKM. Deletions cut 5 bases from V and 2 bases from J, with 10 bases between. The CDR3 coding sequence is TGTGCCAGCAGTCCTCCCGGGGGCAATCAGCCCCAGCATTTT. It translates to CASSPPGGNQPQHF.

The chain recombines TRBV6-5 with TRBJ1-1; D might be TRBD1 (5 bases). This CDR3 contains 14 residues. V shed 4 bases and J shed 4 bases, with 13 bases lying between them. Germline V gene data show CDR1 as MNHEY and CDR2 as SVGAGI. The CDR3 DNA sequence: TGTGCCAGCAGTTCAGGGCGGTGGAGCACTGAAGCTTTCTTT. Its protein product is CASSSGRWSTEAFF.

The chain carries TRBV7-6 and TRBJ1-6, with 8 bases fitting TRBD1. Per the germline V gene, CDR1 is SGHVS and CDR2 is FNYEAQ. The trim removed 6 bases at V and 10 bases at J, leaving 5 bases unmatched. The CDR3 runs to 13 residues. CDR3 residues: CASSDRGGSPLHF. The CDR3 region has the DNA TGTGCCAGCAGTGACAGGGGTGGCTCACCCCTCCACTTT.